The 26 T cell receptor beta chains below come from one sample, sequenced in a study of type 1 regulatory T cells. No antigen is known for these receptors. TCRdb re-derived calls from the reads in MiXCR, one entry per CDR3 protein. The repertoire holds over 55,000 distinct CDR3 sequences, with roughly 49% as singletons. Sequenced material: cultured non-Tr1 T cells, either the whole culture or a sorted T cell fraction (not recorded which). The source is a human donor in good health.

V usage is TRBV5-6 and J usage is TRBJ1-6; 11 bases are shared with TRBD1. V lost 2 bases to trimming and J lost 8 bases; unmatched junction nucleotides: 3. The CDR3 spans 15 residues. Germline lookup yields CDR1 SGHDT and CDR2 YYEEEE. The CDR3 DNA is TGTGCCAGCAGCTTCCGGACAGGGGGCGATTCACCCCTCCACTTT. Protein sequence: CASSFRTGGDSPLHF.

The chain combines TRBV4-2 with TRBJ1-2, with 8 bases fitting TRBD1. This CDR3 is 15 amino acids long. From germline, CDR1 is LGHNA and CDR2 YNFKEQ. The V and J ends lost 0 bases and 2 bases, in that order; junction bases with no gene match: 2. Written as DNA, the CDR3 is TGTGCCAGCAGCCAAGACAGGACAGGGAACTATGGCTACACCTTC. It specifies CASSQDRTGNYGYTF.

This clonotype was picked up a small number of times. This chain uses TRBV2 with TRBJ2-3; perhaps TRBD2 as D (6 bases). Trimming removed 1 base from V and 7 bases from J, with 12 bases in between. The CDR3 spans 14 residues. Germline V gene lookup returns CDR1 SNHLY and CDR2 FYNNEI. The CDR3 DNA is TGTGCCAGCAGTGAAGACCCGGGAGTGAATACGCAGTATTTT. Translation: CASSEDPGVNTQYF.

The CDR3 nucleotides are TGCAGTGCAAGAAAGGGGGGACGGACTGAAGCTTTCTTT. Translated, it gives CSARKGGRTEAFF. This chain joins TRBV20-1 and TRBJ1-1; a weak D match, TRBD1 (6 bases). The CDR3 covers 13 residues. Looked up from germline, CDR1 is DFQATT and CDR2 is SNEGSKA (reference sequence). The V end was cut by 6 bases, the J end by 5 bases, with 16 bases between.

This clonotype was recorded a few times. This chain links TRBV3-1 with TRBJ2-5; 15 bases align to TRBD2. The germline gives CDR1 LGHDT, CDR2 YNNKEL (reference sequence). The CDR3 covers 18 residues. V was clipped by 4 bases and J by 5 bases; unmatched bases: 11. The CDR3 spells CASSLGLAGGPIGETQYF. Written as DNA, the CDR3 is TGTGCCAGCAGCCTTGGACTAGCGGGGGGGCCGATCGGGGAGACCCAGTACTTC.

The chain uses TRBV5-1 and TRBJ1-2; D gene ambiguous. Germline loops: CDR1 SGHRS, CDR2 YFSETQ. Trimming removed 3 bases from V and 2 bases from J, with 17 bases in between. The CDR3 has 16 residues. The CDR3 protein is CASSSTSSGPNYGYTF. Written as DNA, the CDR3 is TGCGCCAGCAGCTCCACATCGTCCGGGCCCAACTATGGCTACACCTTC.

This rearrangement joins TRBV20-1 to TRBJ1-1; D ambiguous. CDR1 is DFQATT, CDR2 SNEGSKA, per germline (reference sequence). The CDR3 sequence is 12 residues long. The ends were cut back, 0 bases at V and 11 bases at J, with 13 bases in the middle. CDR3 sequence (DNA): TGCAGTGCTAGAGAGGCGATCCTGGGGGCTTTCTTT. Protein: CSAREAILGAFF.

V is TRBV19 and J is TRBJ1-5; D ambiguous. Germline lookup yields CDR1 LNHDA and CDR2 SQIVND (reference sequence). CDR3 size: 16 residues. Trimming took 5 bases from V and 6 from J, leaving 20 bases between them. This chain's CDR3 is CASSLQVGVGGQPQHF. The DNA for the CDR3 is TGTGCCAGTAGTTTGCAGGTTGGGGTTGGAGGTCAGCCCCAGCATTTT.

The J gene is TRBJ2-3, the V gene TRBV2; D is ambiguous. Germline CDR1 SNHLY, CDR2 FYNNEI. Trimming pared 5 bases from V and 1 base from J, leaving 10 bases between. The CDR3 is 14 amino acids. Here the CDR3 reads CASSPSQRTDTQYF. For the CDR3, the DNA is TGTGCCAGCAGTCCTAGTCAACGCACAGATACGCAGTATTTT.

This chain links TRBV3-1 with TRBJ2-5, with 9 positions matching TRBD1. The CDR3 covers 15 residues. With V trimmed by 4 bases and J by 4 bases, 7 bases remained unmatched. Germline CDR1 is LGHDT and CDR2 is YNNKEL (reference sequence). The CDR3: CASSPTRDRVETQYF. As DNA, the CDR3 is TGTGCCAGCAGCCCAACACGGGACAGGGTAGAGACCCAGTACTTC.

The genes are TRBV6-1 and TRBJ1-5; D not resolved. V was shortened by 6 bases and J by 2 bases, with 14 bases between the two germline ends. In germline, CDR1 is MNHNS, CDR2 SASEGT. The CDR3 totals 15 residues. The CDR3 bases are TGTGCCAGCAGGATATCGGCCGGGCGCAATCAGCCCCAGCATTTT. Translating gives CASRISAGRNQPQHF.

The chain joins TRBV20-1 to TRBJ2-3, with TRBD2 identical over 9 bases. V shed 2 bases, J shed 3 bases, and the junction held 3 bases outside the gene matches. The germline V gene encodes CDR1 DFQATT and CDR2 SNEGSKA (reference sequence). The length of the CDR3 is 14 residues. The chain's CDR3 is CSARMAGGTDTQYF. CDR3 nucleotides: TGCAGTGCTAGAATGGCGGGGGGGACAGATACGCAGTATTTT.

The chain joins TRBV5-1 to TRBJ2-3; 11 bases align to TRBD2. The germline V gene encodes CDR1 SGHRS and CDR2 YFSETQ. J was trimmed by 6 bases and V by 1 base; bases with no gene match: 4. The CDR3 loop spans 15 amino acids. CDR3 amino acids: CASSLLLAGADTQYF. The CDR3 DNA reads TGCGCCAGCAGCTTGCTACTAGCGGGGGCTGATACGCAGTATTTT.

The genes are TRBV7-9 and TRBJ2-1, with 7 bases matching TRBD2. J lost 5 bases, V lost 8 bases, and 9 bases had no gene match. The CDR3 length is 14 residues. Germline V gene lookup returns CDR1 SEHNR and CDR2 FQNEAQ (reference sequence). The CDR3 DNA follows: TGTGCCAGCCGACGGGGAGCGGGGAACAATGAGCAGTTCTTC. Translated: CASRRGAGNNEQFF.

The genes are TRBV24-1 and TRBJ2-5, with 15 nucleotides matching TRBD2. The CDR3 extends over 20 amino acids. Unmatched junction bases numbered 11, after V lost 2 bases and J lost 2 bases. From germline, CDR1 is KGHDR and CDR2 SFDVKD. CDR3 amino acids: CATSDYGTSGGPLLQETQYF. In DNA, the CDR3 is TGTGCCACCAGTGATTATGGGACTAGCGGGGGGCCTCTACTACAAGAGACCCAGTACTTC.

This clonotype was observed many times. The rearrangement links TRBV7-3 to TRBJ1-1; D remains unclear. The germline V and J ends were trimmed by 0 bases and 1 base, with 3 bases remaining between them. CDR1 SGHTA and CDR2 FQGTGA come from the germline V gene. This CDR3 has 13 amino acids. In DNA, the CDR3 is TGTGCCAGCAGCTTAACGCAGAACACTGAAGCTTTCTTT. Translating it yields CASSLTQNTEAFF.

The chain links TRBV11-2 to TRBJ1-2; the match to TRBD1 covers 7 bases. The CDR3 has 16 residues. Germline V gene lookup returns CDR1 SGHAT and CDR2 FQNNGV. J was trimmed by 2 bases and V by 4 bases; bases with no gene match: 10. As DNA, the CDR3 is TGTGCCAGCAGCTCCAGACAGGGACTAAGCAACTATGGCTACACCTTC. It encodes CASSSRQGLSNYGYTF.

This clonotype occurred a few times. V and J are TRBV3-1 and TRBJ1-6; TRBD1 is a possible D gene (5 bases). The V gene lost 3 bases and the J gene lost 7 bases, with 13 bases spanning the gap. This CDR3 comprises 15 residues. Germline V gene sequence: CDR1 LGHDT, CDR2 YNNKEL (reference sequence). The CDR3, as DNA: TGTGCCAGCAGCCACGCTAGGGGTAACAATTCACCCCTCCACTTT. It specifies CASSHARGNNSPLHF.

This clonotype showed up just a few times. This CDR3 is CASSLKGRTEAFF. CDR3 bases: TGTGCCAGCAGCTTAAAAGGGCGGACTGAAGCTTTCTTT. The rearrangement uses TRBV7-2 and TRBJ1-1, with D uncertain. V was clipped by 2 bases and J by 5 bases, with 9 bases between them. This CDR3 spans 13 amino acids. CDR1 SGHTA and CDR2 FQGNSA come from the germline V gene.

The chain carries TRBV10-3 and TRBJ2-7, with D tentatively TRBD1 or TRBD2 (5 bases each). V lost 3 bases and J lost 5, with 17 bases in between. Germline V gene data show CDR1 as ENHRY and CDR2 as SYGVKD. The CDR3 runs 15 residues. DNA for the CDR3: TGTGCCATCAGTGATGGAGGCAGGGTGAAACACGAGCAGTACTTC. Translation gives CAISDGGRVKHEQYF.

This clonotype showed up many times. The V and J genes are TRBV4-1 and TRBJ2-7; D possibly corresponds to TRBD2 (6 bases). Germline V gene sequence: CDR1 MGHRA, CDR2 YSYEKL. V was pared by 1 base and J by 5 bases, with 18 bases between. This CDR3 has 16 amino acids. CDR3 sequence: CASSQVGGRSRNEQYF. CDR3 sequence (DNA): TGCGCCAGCAGCCAAGTGGGAGGTCGGTCCAGGAACGAGCAGTACTTC.

The rearrangement links TRBV4-1 to TRBJ1-4, with D possibly matching TRBD1 (5 bases). CDR1 is MGHRA, CDR2 YSYEKL, per germline. CDR3 length: 15 residues. V dropped 4 bases and J dropped 1 base, with 10 bases sitting between them. CDR3 nucleotide sequence: TGCGCCAGCAGCCCGCGACAGCTAACTAATGAAAAACTGTTTTTT. Translating gives CASSPRQLTNEKLFF.

This clonotype came up a few times. This chain links TRBV4-2 with TRBJ2-7; 7 nucleotides match TRBD1. The CDR3 runs to 15 residues. The germline V gene has CDR1 LGHNA and CDR2 YNFKEQ. Trimming took 2 bases from V and 3 from J; bases not matched to a gene: 7. The DNA for the CDR3 is TGTGCCAGCAGCCAAACCCAGGGGGAAAACTACGAGCAGTACTTC. Encoded protein: CASSQTQGENYEQYF.

The gene calls are TRBV4-1 and TRBJ1-1; D is ambiguous. Germline CDR1 and CDR2: MGHRA and YSYEKL. V lost 0 bases, J lost 1 base, and 12 bases lay in between. This CDR3 has 16 residues. The CDR3 DNA reads TGCGCCAGCAGCCAAGATCTCGACGGTCCGAACACTGAAGCTTTCTTT. Protein: CASSQDLDGPNTEAFF.

This clonotype has a handful of counts. The V gene is TRBV6-2 or TRBV6-3, the J gene TRBJ1-5; no reliable D call. Trimming left V 5 bases short and J 3 bases short, with 8 bases between. CDR1 MNHEY and CDR2 SVGEGT come from the germline V gene. This CDR3 contains 13 residues. For the CDR3, the DNA is TGTGCCAGCAGTAACAGCTACAATCAGCCCCAGCATTTT. Translated, it gives CASSNSYNQPQHF.

The chain couples TRBV19 to TRBJ2-5; 10 bases match TRBD1. Per germline, CDR1 LNHDA and CDR2 SQIVND (reference sequence). CDR3 length equals 15 residues. The trim removed 5 bases at V and 7 bases at J, leaving 10 bases unmatched. The CDR3, as DNA: TGTGCCAGTAGTCCGGGGGGGACAGGGGCCGGGACCCAGTACTTC. This sequence encodes CASSPGGTGAGTQYF.